A single sample is the source of the 32 T cell receptor beta chains below, sequenced in a study of T cell responses to AZD1222 COVID-19 vaccine. Some clones are missing from TCRdb's copy, which holds only in-frame ones; the method was immunoSEQ multiplex PCR. The data show 130,000 or so clones, about 86% seen once. The sample consisted of peripheral blood, taken on day 0 of AZD1222 vaccination. These receptors were taken from an adult in good health.

This chain joins TRBV10-3 and TRBJ1-2; D unresolved. Trimming shortened V by 4 bases and J by 3 bases, and 9 bases separated the two germline ends. The germline CDR1 and CDR2 sequences are ENHRY and SYGVKD. The CDR3 runs 13 residues. CDR3 DNA sequence: TGTGCCATCAGTGGATTCCGGGACTATGGCTACACCTTC. This translates into CAISGFRDYGYTF.

The J gene is TRBJ1-1, the V gene TRBV24-1; D not resolved. The germline gives CDR1 KGHDR, CDR2 SFDVKD. This CDR3 region has 15 residues. V lost 2 bases, J lost 4 bases, and 13 bases lay in between. The CDR3: CATSDSGPSGTEAFF. The DNA of the CDR3 is TGTGCCACCAGTGATTCTGGCCCGTCTGGCACTGAAGCTTTCTTT.

The CDR3 protein is CASSPGTRGYGYTF. DNA for the CDR3: TGTGCCAGCTCACCAGGGACGCGGGGCTATGGCTACACCTTC. The rearrangement uses TRBV18 and TRBJ1-2; D perhaps matches TRBD1 (5 bases). There are 14 residues in the CDR3. Germline CDR1 reads KGHSH; CDR2 reads LQKENI. Deletions cut 2 bases from V and 4 bases from J, with 11 bases between.

This chain links TRBV19 with TRBJ1-2; D perhaps matches TRBD1 (5 bases). There are 14 residues in the CDR3. The V and J ends lost 2 bases and 6 bases respectively, with 13 bases between them. The germline CDR1 and CDR2 sequences are LNHDA and SQIVND (reference sequence). The CDR3 DNA follows: TGTGCCAGTAGTATATATAGACAGACAAATGGCTACACCTTC. This sequence encodes CASSIYRQTNGYTF.

This clone appeared a few times. The chain recombines TRBV10-3 with TRBJ2-7, with 7 bases that match TRBD1. This CDR3 has 17 residues. Germline V gene data show CDR1 as ENHRY and CDR2 as SYGVKD. After removal of 6 bases from V and 3 bases from J, the junction contained 17 bases not matched to a gene. DNA of the CDR3: TGTGCCATCAGCGCCGGGACAGTAAGGCGTCGTCGCTACGAGCAGTACTTC. Amino acids: CAISAGTVRRRRYEQYF.

The chain employs TRBV5-1 and TRBJ1-1; D is ambiguous. The CDR3 spans 14 residues. Germline-derived CDR1 and CDR2 are SGHRS and YFSETQ. V lost 5 bases and J 0 bases, leaving 11 bases between the germline ends. The CDR3 loop is CASRSGDMNTEAFF. For the CDR3, the DNA is TGCGCCAGCAGATCGGGAGACATGAACACTGAAGCTTTCTTT. Full variable domain (rest looked up from reference TRBV5-1 and TRBJ1-1): KAGVTQTPRYLIKTRGQQVTLSCSPISGHRSVSWYQQTPGQGLQFLFEYFSETQRNKGNFPGRFSGRQFSNSRSEMNVSTLELGDSALYLCASRSGDMNTEAFFGQGTRLTVV.

The chain is built from TRBV10-3 and TRBJ2-7, with 8 positions matching TRBD1. V shed 4 bases, J shed 3 bases, and the junction held 5 bases outside the gene matches. The CDR3 runs to 14 residues. Germline assignment: CDR1 ENHRY and CDR2 SYGVKD. Here the CDR3 DNA reads TGTGCCATCAGTGGGACAGGGAGCCACTACGAGCAGTACTTC. Residues: CAISGTGSHYEQYF.

V is TRBV30 and J is TRBJ1-1; D gene ambiguous. The V end lost 4 bases, the J end lost 1 base, and 7 bases lay between the germline ends. CDR1 is GTSNPN and CDR2 is SVGIG in the germline V gene (reference sequence). The CDR3 contains 12 residues. The chain's CDR3 is CAWNRPNTEAFF. The CDR3 DNA follows: TGTGCCTGGAATAGACCGAACACTGAAGCTTTCTTT.

This sequence joins TRBV29-1 and TRBJ1-2; D possibly corresponds to TRBD1 (5 bases). The CDR3 consists of 14 residues. Between the trimmed V and J ends, which lost 4 bases and 5 bases, there was a span of 17 bases. Germline-derived CDR1 and CDR2 are SQVTM and ANQGSEA. The CDR3 region has the DNA TGCAGCGTTGGTCCCCGCCGTGGGGGGTATGGCTACACCTTC. This encodes CSVGPRRGGYGYTF.

The chain combines TRBV6-6 with TRBJ2-7; 7 bases match TRBD2. The CDR3 has 14 residues. The trim removed 4 bases at V and 6 bases at J, leaving 9 bases unmatched. Germline-derived CDR1 and CDR2 are MNHNY and SVGAGI (reference sequence). CDR3: CASSSTGTKSEQYF. CDR3 DNA: TGTGCCAGCAGTTCTACCGGGACTAAGAGCGAGCAGTACTTC.

J is TRBJ1-3 and V is TRBV28; 7 bases fit TRBD1. The CDR3 contains 15 residues. Trimming cost V 2 bases and J 2 bases; bases outside gene matches: 3. CDR1 is MDHEN, CDR2 SYDVKM, per germline. CDR3 sequence reads: CASSLVDRTGNTIYF. For the CDR3, the DNA is TGTGCCAGCAGTTTAGTGGACAGGACTGGAAACACCATATATTTT.

V and J are TRBV11-3 and TRBJ2-7, with D uncertain. There are 15 residues in the CDR3. Germline CDR1 and CDR2: SGHNT and YENEEA. The V end was cut by 3 bases, the J end by 3 bases, with 15 bases between. Here the CDR3 DNA reads TGTGCCAGCAGCTTTGGTCAAGGCGAGTTCTACGAGCAGTACTTC. This encodes CASSFGQGEFYEQYF.

The table lists this clone with a few counts. The rearrangement uses TRBV12-3 or TRBV12-4 and TRBJ1-4; D is possibly TRBD1 (5 bases). The CDR3 has 13 residues. V was clipped by 6 bases and J by 5 bases, with 10 bases between them. CDR3 sequence (DNA): TGTGCCAGCAGGAGGGGCGAAAATGAAAAACTGTTTTTT. It specifies CASRRGENEKLFF.

The rearrangement links TRBV6-2 or TRBV6-3 to TRBJ1-1, with TRBD1 identical over 10 bases. V shed 5 bases and J 5 bases; nucleotides not matched to a gene: 8. This CDR3 has 15 amino acids. The germline V gene encodes CDR1 MNHEY and CDR2 SVGEGT. In DNA, the CDR3 is TGTGCCAGCAGTCCGGACAGGGGGGCTAAAACTGAAGCTTTCTTT. It specifies CASSPDRGAKTEAFF.

This clone was detected only a few times. V is TRBV9 and J is TRBJ2-7, with 9 bases lining up with TRBD1. V was clipped by 4 bases and J by 5 bases; unmatched bases: 16. CDR1 is SGDLS and CDR2 is YYNGEE in the germline V gene. The length of the CDR3 is 17 residues. The CDR3 is CASSPETFLGQGDEQYF. CDR3 in DNA: TGTGCCAGCAGCCCAGAGACCTTTCTGGGACAGGGAGACGAGCAGTACTTC.

This clone appeared once. The chain couples TRBV7-2 to TRBJ2-7, with D perhaps matching TRBD1 (6 bases). There are 15 residues in the CDR3. V lost 5 bases and J 3 bases, leaving 17 bases between the germline ends. From germline, CDR1 is SGHTA and CDR2 FQGNSA. The CDR3: CASSPGLTGDYEQYF. In DNA form, the CDR3 reads TGTGCCAGCAGCCCGGGTTTGACAGGCGACTACGAGCAGTACTTC.

The chain employs TRBV7-8 and TRBJ2-5; the D is unclear. The germline CDR1 and CDR2 sequences are SGHVS and FQNEAQ. V lost 5 bases to trimming and J lost 3 bases, with 13 bases between them. This CDR3 spans 14 amino acids. CDR3: CASSQPWAEETQYF. The CDR3, as DNA: TGTGCCAGCAGCCAGCCATGGGCAGAAGAGACCCAGTACTTC.

The chain employs TRBV6-6 and TRBJ2-7; 8 positions match TRBD2. The CDR3 has 15 amino acids. The trim removed 4 bases at V and 1 base at J, leaving 6 bases unmatched. Looked up from germline, CDR1 is MNHNY and CDR2 is SVGAGI (reference sequence). DNA of the CDR3: TGTGCCAGCAGTTCTCCAAGCGGGAGATCCTACGAGCAGTACTTC. Its translation is CASSSPSGRSYEQYF.

The V call is TRBV18, the J call TRBJ2-7, with D possibly being TRBD1 or TRBD2 (5 bases each). Per germline, CDR1 KGHSH and CDR2 LQKENI. The CDR3 has 15 amino acids. The V gene lost 3 bases and the J gene lost 0 bases, with 12 bases spanning the gap. CDR3 region: CASSPKSGPSYEQYF. The DNA for the CDR3 is TGTGCCAGCTCACCTAAATCGGGGCCCTCCTACGAGCAGTACTTC.

The chain combines TRBV18 with TRBJ2-3; a weak D match, TRBD1 (6 bases). CDR1 is KGHSH, CDR2 LQKENI, per germline. V dropped 3 bases and J dropped 5 bases, with 12 bases sitting between them. This CDR3 is 14 amino acids long. The CDR3 coding sequence is TGTGCCAGCTCACCCACAGGGTCGGTAGATACGCAGTATTTT. Translating gives CASSPTGSVDTQYF.

The V call is TRBV2, the J call TRBJ1-1, with TRBD1 identical over 8 bases. This CDR3 spans 13 amino acids. In germline, CDR1 is SNHLY, CDR2 FYNNEI. With V trimmed by 7 bases and J by 1 base, 2 bases remained unmatched. This chain's CDR3 is CASTGTGNTEAFF. DNA for the CDR3: TGTGCCAGCACCGGGACAGGGAACACTGAAGCTTTCTTT.

CDR3 DNA sequence: TGTGCCAGCAAAAAATTTCGGGCCGGAATTGTCACTAATGAAAAACTGTTTTTT. Translating gives CASKKFRAGIVTNEKLFF. The rearrangement uses TRBV27 and TRBJ1-4; no clear D. Germline CDR1 reads MNHEY; CDR2 reads SMNVEV (reference sequence). CDR3 length: 18 amino acids. Trimming cost V 7 bases and J 2 bases, with 23 bases left between them.

V usage is TRBV3-1 (or the pseudogene TRBV3-2) and J usage is TRBJ1-2; D might be TRBD1 (5 bases). V was clipped by 1 base and J by 7 bases, with 19 bases between them. The CDR3 is 16 amino acids. The germline V gene has CDR1 LGHDT and CDR2 YNNKEL (reference sequence). CDR3 protein: CASSQAWSGGFAGYTF. Here the CDR3 DNA reads TGTGCCAGCAGCCAAGCCTGGTCTGGGGGTTTTGCTGGCTACACCTTC.

The gene calls are TRBV7-9 and TRBJ2-7; D not certain. The V end was cut by 2 bases, the J end by 9 bases, with 14 bases between. This CDR3 spans 13 amino acids. Germline-derived CDR1 and CDR2 are SEHNR and FQNEAQ (reference sequence). The DNA of the CDR3 is TGTGCCAGCAGCTTAAAGATGGAAGGGTCGCAGTACTTC. Translation: CASSLKMEGSQYF.

The gene calls are TRBV18 and TRBJ1-3, with D maybe TRBD1 (6 bases). This CDR3 has 17 residues. The germline V gene encodes CDR1 KGHSH and CDR2 LQKENI. V was cut by 2 bases and J by 2 bases, with 16 bases left in between. CDR3 sequence (DNA): TGTGCCAGCTCACCAGCCCTAACAGGGCTACCTGGAAACACCATATATTTT. This gives the protein CASSPALTGLPGNTIYF.

The chain uses TRBV12-5 and TRBJ1-1; a possible D gene is TRBD1 (6 bases). The CDR3 is made up of 18 amino acids. Trimming shortened V by 2 bases and J by 0 bases, and 19 bases separated the two germline ends. The germline CDR1 and CDR2 sequences are LGHNT and FRNRAP. In DNA form, the CDR3 reads TGTGCTAGTGGTTTGACGGGGCTCCGGCAGGGGCTGAACACTGAAGCTTTCTTT. Its protein product is CASGLTGLRQGLNTEAFF.

The chain couples TRBV5-6 to TRBJ1-3; D gene unclear. Trimming removed 5 bases from V and 4 bases from J, with 10 bases in between. Looked up from germline, CDR1 is SGHDT and CDR2 is YYEEEE. This CDR3 is built from 13 residues. In nucleotides, the CDR3 is TGTGCCAGCAGTCGTAGGAGAGGAAACACCATATATTTT. As protein: CASSRRRGNTIYF. Combining the CDR3 with reference TRBV5-6 and TRBJ1-3 gives the whole variable domain DAGVTQSPTHLIKTRGQQVTLRCSPKSGHDTVSWYQQALGQGPQFIFQYYEEEERQRGNFPDRFSGHQFPNYSSELNVNALLLGDSALYLCASSRRRGNTIYFGEGSWLTVV.

J is TRBJ1-1 and V is TRBV19; the D is unclear. The V and J ends lost 6 bases and 5 bases respectively, with 16 bases between them. CDR3 length: 14 amino acids. CDR1 and CDR2 (germline): LNHDA, SQIVND (reference sequence). CDR3 in DNA: TGTGCCAGTAGCCTTACAAATTCCGGGACTGAAGCTTTCTTT. It is translated as CASSLTNSGTEAFF. Filled out from reference TRBV19 and TRBJ1-1, the complete variable domain reads DGGITQSPKYLFRKEGQNVTLSCEQNLNHDAMYWYRQDPGQGLRLIYYSQIVNDFQKGDIAEGYSVSREKKESFPLTVTSAQKNPTAFYLCASSLTNSGTEAFFGQGTRLTVV.

The genes are TRBV7-6 and TRBJ2-6; the match to TRBD1 covers 8 bases. Germline V gene lookup returns CDR1 SGHVS and CDR2 FNYEAQ. The CDR3 is 16 amino acids. V lost 6 bases and J lost 4; bases outside the gene matches: 8. CDR3 in amino acids: CASSLGQGRGANVLTF. The CDR3 bases are TGTGCCAGCAGTCTCGGACAGGGCAGAGGGGCCAACGTCCTGACTTTC.

V and J are TRBV2 and TRBJ1-4; D perhaps matches TRBD1 (6 bases). This CDR3 contains 14 residues. Germline V CDR1 and CDR2: SNHLY, FYNNEI. The V gene lost 5 bases and the J gene lost 5 bases, with 12 bases spanning the gap. Written as DNA, the CDR3 is TGTGCCAGCAGTTTACAGGGTCGAAATGAAAAACTGTTTTTT. Translated: CASSLQGRNEKLFF.

The V gene is TRBV27, the J gene TRBJ1-5, with D maybe TRBD1 (6 bases). V lost 3 bases and J 7 bases, leaving 19 bases between the germline ends. Germline-derived CDR1 and CDR2 are MNHEY and SMNVEV (reference sequence). This CDR3 contains 16 residues. The CDR3 here is CASSFTGPERGQPQHF. Here the CDR3 DNA reads TGTGCCAGCAGTTTCACAGGGCCGGAGAGAGGGCAGCCCCAGCATTTT.

The chain joins TRBV18 to TRBJ2-5; D may be TRBD1 (6 bases). CDR1 KGHSH and CDR2 LQKENI come from the germline V gene. The V gene lost 7 bases and the J gene lost 2 bases, with 8 bases spanning the gap. CDR3 length equals 12 residues. The CDR3 DNA sequence: TGTGCCAGCTTCGACAGGCAAGAGACCCAGTACTTC. It yields the protein CASFDRQETQYF. The full variable domain, rest sourced from reference TRBV18 and TRBJ2-5, is NAGVMQNPRHLVRRRGQEARLRCSPMKGHSHVYWYRQLPEEGLKFMVYLQKENIIDESGMPKERFSAEFPKEGPSILRIQQVVRGDSAAYFCASFDRQETQYFGPGTRLLVL.